In its sample, the clone carrying this T cell receptor beta chain was seen many times. The antigen is undetermined. The data were taken from a study of T cell repertoires in cytomegalovirus infection. This CDR3 has 14 residues. Germline loops: CDR1 DFQATT, CDR2 SNEGSKA (reference sequence). With V trimmed by 6 bases and J by 2 bases, 7 bases remained unmatched. Findings of the study overall: The study found HLA-C-restricted CMV-specific TCR beta clonotypes dominating the ex vivo response.

In TCRdb, the reads were re-called with MiXCR into one record per CDR3 protein. Seen here are more than 500,000 distinct CDR3 sequences, approximately 17% observed once, and the top ten hold 20% to 30%. The V gene is TRBV20-1, the J gene TRBJ2-7, with 10 nucleotides matching TRBD2. The origin of this receptor is a human donor in good health (CMV status not recorded). Some clones in this sample may be carry-over from other donors' samples. Sequences were obtained from CD8+ T cells from PBMCs. The CDR3 coding sequence is TGCAGTGCCGTACCACTAGCGGGGCCCTACGAGCAGTACTTC. Translating gives CSAVPLAGPYEQYF.